This TCR beta chain appears in the sequencing data of a study of T cells after yellow fever vaccination. Study-level results: Most clones from primary vaccination resurfaced after the booster (approximately 96% CD4, 75% to 90% CD8).

After removal of 1 base from V and 6 bases from J, the junction contained 6 bases not matched to a gene. This CDR3 is 15 amino acids long. Making TCR cDNA involved 5'RACE template switching, which added UMIs and a universal primer site. TCRdb redid the calling of the 5' RACE reads with MiXCR, one entry per CDR3 protein. This sample carries about 630,000 distinct CDR3 sequences, more than 9% of them seen once, and the ten largest clones take around 14%. A note on this clonotype: The target antigen is unknown.

The sample here was PBMCs, taken on the day of the yellow fever booster vaccination. The origin of this receptor is a man aged 30 to 45 who received the YFV17D yellow fever vaccine. The rearrangement links TRBV12-3 or TRBV12-4 to TRBJ2-7; 10 bases are a match to TRBD2. This CDR3 is CASSLGLAGEGEQYF. The CDR3, as DNA: TGTGCCAGCAGTTTAGGGCTAGCGGGAGAGGGCGAGCAGTACTTC.